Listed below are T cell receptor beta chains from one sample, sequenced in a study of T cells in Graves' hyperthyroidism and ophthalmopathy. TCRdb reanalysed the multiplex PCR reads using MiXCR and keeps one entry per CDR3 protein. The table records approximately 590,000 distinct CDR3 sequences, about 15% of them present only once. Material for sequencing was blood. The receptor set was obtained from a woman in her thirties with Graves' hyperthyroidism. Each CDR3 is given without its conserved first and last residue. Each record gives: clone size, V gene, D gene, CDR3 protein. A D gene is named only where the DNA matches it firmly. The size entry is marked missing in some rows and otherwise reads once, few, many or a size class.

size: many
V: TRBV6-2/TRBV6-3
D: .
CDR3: ASTRTGKAGGYT

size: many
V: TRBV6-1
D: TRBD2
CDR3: ASSPSRAGVEQY

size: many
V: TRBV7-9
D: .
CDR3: ASIGLNEQWNTEAF

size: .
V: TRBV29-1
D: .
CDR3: SVDRGPGTTNYGYT

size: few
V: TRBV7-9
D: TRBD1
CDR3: ASSPRTGRYNSPLH

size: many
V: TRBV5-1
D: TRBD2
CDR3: AIPPPGLNYEQY

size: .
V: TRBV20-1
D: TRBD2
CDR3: SAFLAGATYNEQF

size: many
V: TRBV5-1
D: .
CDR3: ASRSSLAGAFGEKLF

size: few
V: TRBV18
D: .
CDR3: ASSPLSTSYEQY

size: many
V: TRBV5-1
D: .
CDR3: ASSPGPHQPQH

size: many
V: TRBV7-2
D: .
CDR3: ASSLVAGNNEQF

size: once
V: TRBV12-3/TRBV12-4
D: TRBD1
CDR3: ASSLRGTGGGEAF

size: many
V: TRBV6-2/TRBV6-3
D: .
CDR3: ASSPTHPDPSNQPQH

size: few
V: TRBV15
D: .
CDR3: ATSSGSGTDTQY

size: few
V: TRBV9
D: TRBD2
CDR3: ASSGLSGARSTDTQY

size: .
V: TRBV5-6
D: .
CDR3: ASSFGRGMNTEAF

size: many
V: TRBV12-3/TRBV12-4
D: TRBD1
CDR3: ASSSQGASYNEQF

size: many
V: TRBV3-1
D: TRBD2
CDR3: ASSQVSASGTHEQF

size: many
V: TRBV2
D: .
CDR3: ASSSKGGEQY

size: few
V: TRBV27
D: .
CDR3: ASSLSGEEQY

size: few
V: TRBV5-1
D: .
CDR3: ASSSRPGDYEQY

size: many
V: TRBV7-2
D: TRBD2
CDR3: ASSRGEREQF

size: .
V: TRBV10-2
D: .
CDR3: ASGEPLGEQF

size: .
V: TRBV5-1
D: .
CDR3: ASSSIDIPETQY

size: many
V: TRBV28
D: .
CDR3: ASSLAHLDTDTQY

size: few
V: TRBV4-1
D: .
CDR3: ASSQDGYPVANEKLF

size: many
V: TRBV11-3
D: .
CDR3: ASSLSGAYGANSPLH

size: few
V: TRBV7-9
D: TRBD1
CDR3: ASSFSTGKEEQY

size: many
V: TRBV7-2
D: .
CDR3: ASSLVSGYHEQY

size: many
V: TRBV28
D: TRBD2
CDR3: ASSLTGGLEQY

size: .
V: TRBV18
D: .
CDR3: ASSRLRQSLNTGELF

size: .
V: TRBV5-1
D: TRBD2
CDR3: ASSQDPPGGRLDTQY

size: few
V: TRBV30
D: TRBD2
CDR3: AWSKLAGVGELF

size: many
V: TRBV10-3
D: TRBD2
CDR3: AISDAGGSSYEQY

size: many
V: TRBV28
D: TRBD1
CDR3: ASRRTGVSYEQY

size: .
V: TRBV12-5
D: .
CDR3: ASGENPNSYEQY

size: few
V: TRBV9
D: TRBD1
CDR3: ASSVEWDRGYEQY

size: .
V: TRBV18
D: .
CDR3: ASSPTPQGSGNTIY

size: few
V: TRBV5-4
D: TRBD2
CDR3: ASSLSGKDEQF

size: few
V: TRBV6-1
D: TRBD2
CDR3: ASSEISGTEAPLSYNEQF

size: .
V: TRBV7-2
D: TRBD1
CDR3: ASSTMDRAWLHNEQF

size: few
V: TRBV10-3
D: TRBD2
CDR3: AISADPGAGGGNTQY

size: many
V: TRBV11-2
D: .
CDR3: ASSPRGRDEQY

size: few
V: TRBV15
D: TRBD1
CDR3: ATSTRDRVVYEQF

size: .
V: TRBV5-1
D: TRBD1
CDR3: ASSLLGQGIYGYT

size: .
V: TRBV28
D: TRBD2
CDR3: ASSLSGGIRSYEQY

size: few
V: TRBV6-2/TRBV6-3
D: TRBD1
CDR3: ASSYRTGRTDTQY

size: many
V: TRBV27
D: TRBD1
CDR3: ASSGQGLGSTEAF

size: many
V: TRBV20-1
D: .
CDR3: SVTAGTINSPLH

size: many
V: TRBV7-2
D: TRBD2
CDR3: ASSPRGTSGSWGTDTQY

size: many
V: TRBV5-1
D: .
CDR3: ASSLGGNQGYEQY

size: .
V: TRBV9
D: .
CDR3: ASSVALGGEAF

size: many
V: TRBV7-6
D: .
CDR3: ASSFTGISSDEQY

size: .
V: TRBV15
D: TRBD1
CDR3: ATSRDRTGPGYT